The rows below give T cell receptor beta chains drawn from one sample of a study of T cell changes during pregnancy in multiple sclerosis. Clones were sequenced by immunoSEQ multiplex PCR, and TCRdb holds only the in-frame ones, with some missing. This sample has approximately 110,000 clones, with more than 85% found just once. The sample in question was peripheral blood, obtained after pregnancy. These receptors came from a female donor with multiple sclerosis, enrolled in a pregnancy study. CDR3s include the opening cysteine and the closing phenylalanine or tryptophan. Fields, in order: clone size, J gene, D gene, V gene, CDR3 DNA, CDR3 protein. D genes are given only for firm matches. Some rows mark clone size as missing; the rest say once, few, many or name a class of expanded clone.

-,TRBJ2-3,-,TRBV2,TGTGCCAGCCGATCGGCGGGGTTCACAGATACGCAGTATTTT,CASRSAGFTDTQYF
-,TRBJ2-2,TRBD2,TRBV7-9,TGTGCCAGCAGCTCAACGGGGACTAGCTCCGGGGAGCTGTTTTTT,CASSSTGTSSGELFF
-,TRBJ1-2,-,TRBV25-1,TGTGCCAGCAGTGAACAGGGTGGTGGCTACACCTTC,CASSEQGGGYTF
-,TRBJ1-2,-,TRBV29-1,TGCAGCGTTGAAGAATCGGTTGACTGCACCTTC,CSVEESVDCTF
-,TRBJ2-5,-,TRBV7-6,TGTGCCAGCAGCCCCGAGGGGGACCGGGCCCAGTACTTC,CASSPEGDRAQYF
-,TRBJ1-2,-,TRBV5-6,TGTGCCAGCAGCTTGGGACAGGCGATTGGGACTAACTATGGCTACACCTTC,CASSLGQAIGTNYGYTF
-,TRBJ2-7,-,TRBV11-2,TGTGCCAGCAGCTTAGTAGGCGGCCCGGACGAGCAGTACTTC,CASSLVGGPDEQYF
once,TRBJ1-2,-,TRBV7-2,TGTGCCAGCAGCTTGGGGGGCTATGGCTACACCTTC,CASSLGGYGYTF
-,TRBJ1-2,-,TRBV5-8,TGTGCCAGCAGCTTGGGAGCGGGAGATGGCTACACCTTC,CASSLGAGDGYTF
-,TRBJ1-4,-,TRBV28,TGTGCCAGCAGTTTGGAAAGGGGTAGGGAAAAACTGTTTTTT,CASSLERGREKLFF
-,TRBJ1-2,-,TRBV29-1,TGCAGCGTTGAAGACATAAACCCCGTGACAGGCTATGGCTACACCTTC,CSVEDINPVTGYGYTF